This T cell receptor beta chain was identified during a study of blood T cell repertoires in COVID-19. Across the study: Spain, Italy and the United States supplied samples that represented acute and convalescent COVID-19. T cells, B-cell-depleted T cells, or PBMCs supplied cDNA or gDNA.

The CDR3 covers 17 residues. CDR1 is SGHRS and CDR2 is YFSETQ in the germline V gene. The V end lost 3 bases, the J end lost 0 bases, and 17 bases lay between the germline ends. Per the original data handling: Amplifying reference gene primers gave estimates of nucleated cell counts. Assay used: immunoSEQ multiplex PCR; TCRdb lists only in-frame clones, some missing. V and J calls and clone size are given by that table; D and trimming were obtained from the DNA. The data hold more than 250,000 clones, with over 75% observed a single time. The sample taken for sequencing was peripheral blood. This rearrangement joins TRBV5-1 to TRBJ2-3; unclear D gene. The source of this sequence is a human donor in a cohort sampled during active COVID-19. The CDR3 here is CASSSLVNPGSTDTQYF. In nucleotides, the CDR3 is TGCGCCAGCAGCTCATTAGTCAATCCGGGTAGCACAGATACGCAGTATTTT.